These T cell receptor beta chains were read from a single sample in a study of T cell changes during pregnancy in multiple sclerosis. Method: immunoSEQ multiplex PCR; TCRdb's copy keeps in-frame clones and lacks some. Here the sample spans approximately 26,000 clones, roughly 87% being singletons. Material: CD4+ T cells from peripheral blood mononuclear cells, obtained in the second trimester of pregnancy. The receptors here all came from a female donor with multiple sclerosis, enrolled in a pregnancy study. Both conserved end residues are part of each CDR3. D genes are given only for firm matches. Clone sizes are given selectively: once, few, many, or a class where the clone is expanded.

d_gene: TRBD1; v_gene: TRBV18; abundance: .; j_gene: TRBJ2-7; CDR3aa: CASSPKGAGTYEQYF; CDR3nt: TGTGCCAGCTCACCAAAGGGGGCCGGAACCTACGAGCAGTACTTC
d_gene: TRBD1; v_gene: TRBV15; abundance: few; j_gene: TRBJ2-7; CDR3aa: CATSRPTGTGHYEQYF; CDR3nt: TGTGCCACCAGCAGGCCCACCGGGACAGGGCACTACGAGCAGTACTTC
d_gene: .; v_gene: TRBV4-1; abundance: .; j_gene: TRBJ2-7; CDR3aa: CASSQDGQRYEQYF; CDR3nt: TGCGCCAGCAGCCAAGATGGACAGCGGTACGAGCAGTACTTC
d_gene: TRBD2; v_gene: TRBV18; abundance: .; j_gene: TRBJ2-3; CDR3aa: CASSPGRTDTQYF; CDR3nt: TGTGCCAGCTCACCCGGGAGGACAGATACGCAGTATTTT
d_gene: TRBD1; v_gene: TRBV2; abundance: .; j_gene: TRBJ2-7; CDR3aa: CASNRDRGGEQYF; CDR3nt: TGTGCCAGCAATCGGGACAGGGGTGGCGAGCAGTACTTC
d_gene: TRBD2; v_gene: TRBV13; abundance: .; j_gene: TRBJ2-7; CDR3aa: CASRRAGFSYEQYF; CDR3nt: TGTGCCAGCAGACGAGCGGGGTTCTCCTACGAGCAGTACTTC
d_gene: TRBD2; v_gene: TRBV7-9; abundance: .; j_gene: TRBJ2-7; CDR3aa: CASSLGLAGAPYEQYF; CDR3nt: TGTGCCAGCAGCTTAGGACTAGCGGGCGCCCCCTACGAGCAGTACTTC
d_gene: .; v_gene: TRBV6-5; abundance: .; j_gene: TRBJ2-2; CDR3aa: CASSYRGTGELFF; CDR3nt: TGTGCCAGCAGTTACCGGGGCACCGGGGAGCTGTTTTTT
d_gene: TRBD1; v_gene: TRBV29-1; abundance: once; j_gene: TRBJ2-7; CDR3aa: CSVAGGGQGEQYF; CDR3nt: TGCAGCGTTGCAGGGGGCGGCCAGGGAGAGCAGTACTTC
d_gene: .; v_gene: TRBV10-1; abundance: .; j_gene: TRBJ2-1; CDR3aa: CASSDPFYNEQFF; CDR3nt: TGCGCCAGCAGTGACCCGTTCTACAATGAGCAGTTCTTC
d_gene: .; v_gene: TRBV4-1; abundance: .; j_gene: TRBJ1-4; CDR3aa: CASSQDGQGLRGEKLFF; CDR3nt: TGCGCCAGCAGCCAAGACGGCCAGGGGTTAAGGGGTGAAAAACTGTTTTTT
d_gene: TRBD2; v_gene: TRBV10-2; abundance: .; j_gene: TRBJ2-5; CDR3aa: CASRVGLAGGTAGETQYF; CDR3nt: TGCGCCAGCAGGGTGGGACTAGCGGGGGGGACGGCGGGAGAGACCCAGTACTTC
d_gene: .; v_gene: TRBV5-1; abundance: .; j_gene: TRBJ2-7; CDR3aa: CASSFSAGSYEQYF; CDR3nt: TGCGCCAGCAGCTTTTCCGCGGGCTCCTACGAGCAGTACTTC
d_gene: TRBD1; v_gene: TRBV9; abundance: .; j_gene: TRBJ2-7; CDR3aa: CASSPGGTFSYEQYF; CDR3nt: TGTGCCAGCAGCCCAGGGGGAACCTTCTCCTACGAGCAGTACTTC
d_gene: TRBD1; v_gene: TRBV9; abundance: .; j_gene: TRBJ1-1; CDR3aa: CASSVAQGGTEAFF; CDR3nt: TGTGCCAGCAGCGTCGCGCAGGGGGGAACTGAAGCTTTCTTT
d_gene: TRBD2; v_gene: TRBV11-2; abundance: .; j_gene: TRBJ2-5; CDR3aa: CASSLAGSETQYF; CDR3nt: TGTGCCAGCAGCCTAGCGGGTTCTGAGACCCAGTACTTC
d_gene: .; v_gene: TRBV5-1; abundance: .; j_gene: TRBJ1-1; CDR3aa: CASSLVGAGNTEAFF; CDR3nt: TGCGCCAGCAGCTTGGTAGGGGCGGGAAACACTGAAGCTTTCTTT
d_gene: .; v_gene: TRBV5-1; abundance: few; j_gene: TRBJ2-1; CDR3aa: CASSPNTGGLREQFF; CDR3nt: TGCGCCAGCAGCCCCAACACGGGGGGCCTCCGGGAGCAGTTCTTC
d_gene: TRBD1; v_gene: TRBV4-1; abundance: .; j_gene: TRBJ1-3; CDR3aa: CASSHPTGRQRNTIYF; CDR3nt: TGCGCCAGCAGCCACCCGACAGGGCGACAAAGAAACACCATATATTTT
d_gene: .; v_gene: TRBV11-2; abundance: .; j_gene: TRBJ1-1; CDR3aa: CASSLGGQEAFF; CDR3nt: TGTGCCAGCAGCTTAGGAGGGCAAGAAGCTTTCTTT
d_gene: .; v_gene: TRBV5-6; abundance: .; j_gene: TRBJ1-4; CDR3aa: CASGRYWGGEKLFF; CDR3nt: TGTGCCAGCGGGAGATACTGGGGGGGTGAAAAACTGTTTTTT
d_gene: TRBD2; v_gene: TRBV6-6; abundance: .; j_gene: TRBJ2-7; CDR3aa: CASSYPGLVYEQYF; CDR3nt: TGTGCCAGCAGTTACCCGGGACTAGTCTACGAGCAGTACTTC
d_gene: .; v_gene: TRBV5-1; abundance: .; j_gene: TRBJ1-2; CDR3aa: CASSPGTFHNGYTF; CDR3nt: TGCGCCAGCAGCCCCGGGACTTTCCACAATGGCTACACCTTC
d_gene: TRBD2; v_gene: TRBV10-1; abundance: .; j_gene: TRBJ2-2; CDR3aa: CASSATSGGARNTGELFF; CDR3nt: TGCGCCAGCAGTGCCACTAGCGGGGGGGCCCGGAACACCGGGGAGCTGTTTTTT
d_gene: TRBD1; v_gene: TRBV5-4; abundance: .; j_gene: TRBJ1-1; CDR3aa: CASSPWDSQNTEAFF; CDR3nt: TGTGCCAGCAGCCCATGGGACAGCCAGAACACTGAAGCTTTCTTT
d_gene: TRBD1; v_gene: TRBV6-1; abundance: .; j_gene: TRBJ1-5; CDR3aa: CASSEPFARQGAGNQPQHF; CDR3nt: TGTGCCAGCAGTGAACCATTCGCCCGACAGGGGGCGGGCAATCAGCCCCAGCATTTT
d_gene: .; v_gene: TRBV20-1; abundance: .; j_gene: TRBJ2-7; CDR3aa: CSARAFPQEYF; CDR3nt: TGCAGTGCTAGAGCCTTTCCGCAGGAGTACTTC
d_gene: TRBD1; v_gene: TRBV7-2; abundance: once; j_gene: TRBJ1-1; CDR3aa: CASSQGQGMNTEAFF; CDR3nt: TGTGCCAGCAGCCAGGGACAGGGGATGAACACTGAAGCTTTCTTT
d_gene: .; v_gene: TRBV6-5; abundance: .; j_gene: TRBJ1-2; CDR3aa: CASSYSTGNYGYTF; CDR3nt: TGTGCCAGCAGTTACTCTACAGGGAACTATGGCTACACCTTC
d_gene: TRBD1; v_gene: TRBV7-3; abundance: .; j_gene: TRBJ2-5; CDR3aa: CASSRTGGSGETQYF; CDR3nt: TGTGCCAGCAGCAGGACAGGGGGTAGTGGAGAGACCCAGTACTTC
d_gene: TRBD2; v_gene: TRBV5-1; abundance: .; j_gene: TRBJ2-5; CDR3aa: CASSSTAGGETQYF; CDR3nt: TGCGCCAGCAGCTCCACCGCGGGGGGGGAGACCCAGTACTTC
d_gene: TRBD1; v_gene: TRBV7-2; abundance: .; j_gene: TRBJ2-2; CDR3aa: CASSRNIRGPNTGELFF; CDR3nt: TGTGCCAGCAGCCGAAATATCAGGGGGCCGAACACCGGGGAGCTGTTTTTT
d_gene: TRBD2; v_gene: TRBV5-1; abundance: .; j_gene: TRBJ2-1; CDR3aa: CASSETSGGAGEQFF; CDR3nt: TGCGCCAGCAGCGAGACTAGCGGGGGGGCCGGTGAGCAGTTCTTC
d_gene: .; v_gene: TRBV28; abundance: .; j_gene: TRBJ2-7; CDR3aa: CASSLLTYEQYF; CDR3nt: TGTGCCAGCAGCTTACTTACCTACGAGCAGTACTTC
d_gene: .; v_gene: TRBV11-2; abundance: .; j_gene: TRBJ1-3; CDR3aa: CASSPTWGVGNTIYF; CDR3nt: TGTGCCAGCAGCCCAACGTGGGGGGTTGGAAACACCATATATTTT
d_gene: .; v_gene: TRBV12-2; abundance: .; j_gene: TRBJ2-2; CDR3aa: CASRPGPQPGMNTGELFF; CDR3nt: TGTGCAAGTCGCCCGGGTCCCCAGCCAGGGATGAACACCGGGGAGCTGTTTTTT
d_gene: TRBD2; v_gene: TRBV6-4; abundance: .; j_gene: TRBJ2-3; CDR3aa: CASTAIGLAGFTSTDTQYF; CDR3nt: TGTGCCAGCACCGCGATTGGACTAGCGGGGTTCACTAGCACAGATACGCAGTATTTT
d_gene: TRBD2; v_gene: TRBV20-1; abundance: .; j_gene: TRBJ2-1; CDR3aa: CSANSGTIKFF; CDR3nt: TGCAGTGCGAACTCGGGGACTATCAAGTTCTTC
d_gene: .; v_gene: TRBV21-1; abundance: .; j_gene: TRBJ2-7; CDR3aa: CASSHRCEQYF; CDR3nt: TGTGCCAGCAGCCACCGGTGCGAGCAGTACTTC
d_gene: TRBD1; v_gene: TRBV7-2; abundance: .; j_gene: TRBJ1-6; CDR3aa: CASSVRAMGQFFNSPLHF; CDR3nt: TGTGCCAGCAGCGTCAGAGCGATGGGACAGTTCTTTAATTCACCCCTCCACTTT
d_gene: TRBD2; v_gene: TRBV18; abundance: .; j_gene: TRBJ2-3; CDR3aa: CASSRLAGLTDTQYF; CDR3nt: TGTGCCAGCTCACGCCTAGCGGGCCTCACAGATACGCAGTATTTT
d_gene: TRBD1; v_gene: TRBV5-6; abundance: .; j_gene: TRBJ1-1; CDR3aa: CASSARDRVPEAFF; CDR3nt: TGTGCCAGCAGCGCCCGGGACAGGGTCCCTGAAGCTTTCTTT
d_gene: .; v_gene: TRBV2; abundance: .; j_gene: TRBJ2-2; CDR3aa: CASSRSVGGELFF; CDR3nt: TGTGCCAGCAGCCGGTCCGTCGGCGGGGAGCTGTTTTTT
d_gene: TRBD2; v_gene: TRBV10-1; abundance: .; j_gene: TRBJ2-5; CDR3aa: CASSELGLGETQYF; CDR3nt: TGCGCCAGCAGTGAGTTAGGACTAGGGGAGACCCAGTACTTC
d_gene: .; v_gene: TRBV18; abundance: once; j_gene: TRBJ1-3; CDR3aa: CASSPRPVTTGNTIYF; CDR3nt: TGTGCCAGCTCACCGAGGCCGGTTACTACTGGAAACACCATATATTTT
d_gene: TRBD2; v_gene: TRBV18; abundance: .; j_gene: TRBJ2-3; CDR3aa: CASSPPSGGADTQYF; CDR3nt: TGTGCCAGCTCACCACCTAGCGGGGGGGCAGATACGCAGTATTTT
d_gene: TRBD1; v_gene: TRBV10-3; abundance: .; j_gene: TRBJ1-1; CDR3aa: CAISRQGMNTEAFF; CDR3nt: TGTGCCATCAGTCGACAGGGAATGAACACTGAAGCTTTCTTT
d_gene: .; v_gene: TRBV6-1; abundance: .; j_gene: TRBJ1-4; CDR3aa: CASSEGGGDEKLFF; CDR3nt: TGTGCCAGCAGTGAAGGCGGAGGGGATGAAAAACTGTTTTTT
d_gene: .; v_gene: TRBV6-5; abundance: .; j_gene: TRBJ1-2; CDR3aa: CASSYAGAGGYTF; CDR3nt: TGTGCCAGCAGTTACGCGGGGGCGGGAGGCTACACCTTC
d_gene: TRBD1; v_gene: TRBV28; abundance: .; j_gene: TRBJ1-3; CDR3aa: CASSFTGALGNTIYF; CDR3nt: TGTGCCAGCTCTTTTACAGGGGCCCTAGGAAACACCATATATTTT
d_gene: .; v_gene: TRBV5-4; abundance: .; j_gene: TRBJ1-2; CDR3aa: CASSSPDGGYGYTF; CDR3nt: TGTGCCAGCAGCTCCCCCGACGGGGGGTATGGCTACACCTTC
d_gene: TRBD1; v_gene: TRBV27; abundance: .; j_gene: TRBJ1-6; CDR3aa: CASSPYRGGSPLHF; CDR3nt: TGTGCCAGCAGTCCATACAGGGGAGGCTCACCCCTCCACTTT
d_gene: TRBD2; v_gene: TRBV20-1; abundance: .; j_gene: TRBJ2-1; CDR3aa: CSGDYLEQFF; CDR3nt: TGCAGTGGGGACTACCTTGAGCAGTTCTTC